A selection of T cell receptor beta chains follows, all from one sample in a study of T cell responses to AZD1222 COVID-19 vaccine. Clones were sequenced by immunoSEQ multiplex PCR, and TCRdb holds only the in-frame ones, with some missing. The sample contains approximately 120,000 clones, over 75% of which appear only once. The source was peripheral blood, collected on day 0 of AZD1222 vaccination. All receptors come from an adult in good health. Both conserved end residues are part of each CDR3. The order of the fields is CDR3 DNA, CDR3 protein, D gene, clone size, J gene, V gene. A D gene is named only where the DNA matches it firmly. Not all rows give a size; the values are once, few, many and, for expanded clones, a class.

TGTGCCAGCACACTACAGGGGATCTACGAGCAGTACTTC	CASTLQGIYEQYF	TRBD1	.	TRBJ2-7	TRBV12-3/TRBV12-4
TGTGCCAGCAGCCCAGTCAGGGGGCGCGGGGATGAGCAGTTCTTC	CASSPVRGRGDEQFF	TRBD1	few	TRBJ2-1	TRBV4-2
TGTGCCAGCAGCTTATTGGGCGGGGGACTGGGATATCCCCTCCACTTT	CASSLLGGGLGYPLHF	.	.	TRBJ1-6	TRBV11-2
TGTGCCAGCGGCGGGACAGGAACTAACACTGAAGCTTTCTTT	CASGGTGTNTEAFF	TRBD1	.	TRBJ1-1	TRBV2
TGTGCGACCAAGGTTGGTGGTGACTATGGCTACACCTTC	CATKVGGDYGYTF	.	.	TRBJ1-2	TRBV28
TGTGCCATCAGTGAGACGGACGCTCTACTCGCCTATAATTCACCCCTCCACTTT	CAISETDALLAYNSPLHF	.	.	TRBJ1-6	TRBV10-3
TGTGCCAGCAGCTTAGGGGCGGCAACTAATGAAAAACTGTTTTTT	CASSLGAATNEKLFF	.	.	TRBJ1-4	TRBV11-2
TGTGCCAGCAGAAGCGGGGGGAACTACAATGAGCAGTTCTTC	CASRSGGNYNEQFF	TRBD2	.	TRBJ2-1	TRBV6-5
TGTGCCAGCAGCCAAGGACGCTATAGAGGACCCTCTGGAAACACCATATATTTT	CASSQGRYRGPSGNTIYF	.	.	TRBJ1-3	TRBV14
TGTGCCAGTAGTCCCTCCGAGGCGGATGTCTCTGGAAACACCATATATTTT	CASSPSEADVSGNTIYF	.	few	TRBJ1-3	TRBV19
TGTGCCATCAGTGAGACTGTAACCTCCTACAATGAGCAGTTCTTC	CAISETVTSYNEQFF	.	.	TRBJ2-1	TRBV10-3
TGTGCCAGCAGCTCAAGGGGGGGGGCAGGCAATCAGCCCCAGCATTTT	CASSSRGGAGNQPQHF	.	.	TRBJ1-5	TRBV7-2
TGTGCCAGCAGTTACTCCCGGCAGGGAACGGAGACCCAGTACTTC	CASSYSRQGTETQYF	.	.	TRBJ2-5	TRBV6-2/TRBV6-3
TGTGCCTGGAGTGCCTTAGTTGCAGATACGCAGTATTTT	CAWSALVADTQYF	.	.	TRBJ2-3	TRBV30
TGTGCCAGCAGGCCCGGGACAGGCGCAGATACGCAGTATTTT	CASRPGTGADTQYF	TRBD1	.	TRBJ2-3	TRBV6-5
TGTGCCAGCAGCAAGACACTCTCTGGAAACACCATATATTTT	CASSKTLSGNTIYF	.	.	TRBJ1-3	TRBV5-4
TGTGCCAGCAGTTCCTCGACAGGGACCAATGAAAAACTGTTTTTT	CASSSSTGTNEKLFF	TRBD1	.	TRBJ1-4	TRBV28
TGTGCCAGCAGTTACTCGCTGGGGACAGGCGAGCAGTACTTC	CASSYSLGTGEQYF	TRBD1	.	TRBJ2-7	TRBV6-5
TGTGCCAGCAGCCAAGATACTGGGGGATATGGCTACACCTTC	CASSQDTGGYGYTF	.	.	TRBJ1-2	TRBV3-1/TRBV3-2
TGTGCCAGCAGCCAAGGACGGGGTTCTGAAAAACTGTTTTTT	CASSQGRGSEKLFF	.	.	TRBJ1-4	TRBV3-1/TRBV3-2
TGCAGCGCCGTAACCCCTAGTGATTCCTACAATGAGCAGTTCTTC	CSAVTPSDSYNEQFF	.	.	TRBJ2-1	TRBV29-1
TGTGCCAGCAGCTTGGTTTCCGCGGAGACCCAGTACTTC	CASSLVSAETQYF	.	.	TRBJ2-5	TRBV5-8
TGTGCCAGCAGCCAAGATCCCCAATCCGACAGGGTGCGCGGCTACACCTTC	CASSQDPQSDRVRGYTF	TRBD1	.	TRBJ1-2	TRBV4-2
TGTGCCAGCAGCTTTAGGACAGTCGGGGAGCTGTTTTTT	CASSFRTVGELFF	.	.	TRBJ2-2	TRBV5-6
TGTGCCAGCAGTGAAGCGACGGGAGGGCCCCACGAGCAGTACTTC	CASSEATGGPHEQYF	TRBD2	few	TRBJ2-7	TRBV6-1
TGTGCCAGCAGCCAAGCGGCGACGAACACTGAAGCTTTCTTT	CASSQAATNTEAFF	.	.	TRBJ1-1	TRBV16
TGTGCCACCAGTGAAAGCTCCTATAATTCACCCCTCCACTTT	CATSESSYNSPLHF	.	.	TRBJ1-6	TRBV24-1
TGTGCCAGCAGCTCCCGGAGCGGGTTAGGGCCCTACGAGCAGTACTTC	CASSSRSGLGPYEQYF	.	.	TRBJ2-7	TRBV5-6
TGTGCCTGGAGCCTGGATCACGGGGGGACAGCCTACAATGAGCAGTTCTTC	CAWSLDHGGTAYNEQFF	.	.	TRBJ2-1	TRBV30
TGTGCCAGCAGTTTTGGAGGCACAGATACGCAGTATTTT	CASSFGGTDTQYF	.	.	TRBJ2-3	TRBV12-3/TRBV12-4
TGTGCCAGCAGCCCGGACGGGAACTACAATGAGCAGTTCTTC	CASSPDGNYNEQFF	.	.	TRBJ2-1	TRBV5-5
TGTGCCAGCAGCTTAGTAGTGACTAGCGGGGGGCCCACCTACGAGCAGTACTTC	CASSLVVTSGGPTYEQYF	TRBD2	few	TRBJ2-7	TRBV7-2
TGTGCCAGCAGCTTATGGTCCGGGACAGGGACTTCGGGTTCACCCCTCCACTTT	CASSLWSGTGTSGSPLHF	TRBD1	.	TRBJ1-6	TRBV7-3
TGTGCAAGTCGCTTAGCGCGTAAGCGGGCGGGCTACGAGCAGTACTTC	CASRLARKRAGYEQYF	.	.	TRBJ2-7	TRBV12-2
TGTGCCAGCAGCCTGTACAGGGGCGTCAGCAATGAGCAGTTCTTC	CASSLYRGVSNEQFF	TRBD1	.	TRBJ2-1	TRBV7-2
TGCGCCAGCAGCCAAGCTGGGACTAGCCATGAGCAGTTCTTC	CASSQAGTSHEQFF	TRBD2	.	TRBJ2-1	TRBV4-3
TGTGCCAGCAGCCAAGAGTGGAGGCAGGTCACGCTCGAGCAGTACTTC	CASSQEWRQVTLEQYF	.	few	TRBJ2-7	TRBV4-2
TGTGCCACCAGTGATTTCGACGGCTATGGCTACACCTTC	CATSDFDGYGYTF	.	.	TRBJ1-2	TRBV24-1
TGTGCCAGCAGTTTCGGGGGGGTAGATGAGACCCAGTACTTC	CASSFGGVDETQYF	TRBD2	.	TRBJ2-5	TRBV7-2
TGTGCCAGTAGTCCCTCCGGGAGGGGATTTTCACCCCTCCACTTT	CASSPSGRGFSPLHF	.	.	TRBJ1-6	TRBV19
TGTGCCAGCAGTCCACACCGGACGATCACTGAAGCTTTCTTT	CASSPHRTITEAFF	.	.	TRBJ1-1	TRBV28
TGTGCCAGCAGCCTAATAGCCGGGGGGGTCGATACGCAGTATTTT	CASSLIAGGVDTQYF	TRBD2	.	TRBJ2-3	TRBV7-2
TGTGCCAGCAGTGATATGGGGGGTTGGGGCTACACCTTC	CASSDMGGWGYTF	.	.	TRBJ1-2	TRBV2
TGCAGCGCCGCCGGGACAGAAGAGACCCAGTACTTC	CSAAGTEETQYF	TRBD1	.	TRBJ2-5	TRBV29-1
TGTGCCATCAGTGGGGGGACAGGGGTCACCGGGGAGCTGTTTTTT	CAISGGTGVTGELFF	TRBD1	.	TRBJ2-2	TRBV10-3
TGTGCCATCAGTGATTCAGGGGCCGGGCAGCCCCAGCATTTT	CAISDSGAGQPQHF	.	.	TRBJ1-5	TRBV10-3
TGCGCCAGCAGCCAAGCTGGCACTTCCAGCTCTGGAAACACCATATATTTT	CASSQAGTSSSGNTIYF	.	once	TRBJ1-3	TRBV4-1
TGTGCCAGCAGCAGTCAGGGGAGGCAACCCCTCCACTTT	CASSSQGRQPLHF	.	.	TRBJ1-6	TRBV5-6
TGTGCCAGCATCACAGAGACAGGCTCCTACGAGCAGTACTTC	CASITETGSYEQYF	.	.	TRBJ2-7	TRBV3-1/TRBV3-2
TGTGCCAGCAGCTTCGGCAGCTCCTATAATTCACCCCTCCACTTT	CASSFGSSYNSPLHF	.	.	TRBJ1-6	TRBV7-9